This TCR beta chain was retrieved from a study of technical replicates of blood from a few donors. Trimming cost V 0 bases and J 1 base, with 7 bases left between them. Germline V gene data show CDR1 as KGHSH and CDR2 as LQKENI. The CDR3 runs to 16 residues. TCRdb's copy holds only in-frame clones and misses some; the assay was immunoSEQ multiplex PCR. This sample has around 60,000 clones, with almost 95% found just once. The chain combines TRBV18 with TRBJ2-6; D gene ambiguous. Material: PBMCs. The clonotype was recovered from a human donor in good health. Some clones in this sample may be carry-over from other donors' samples. The CDR3 protein is CASSPPARSGANVLTF. CDR3 coding DNA: TGTGCCAGCTCACCACCGGCCCGTTCTGGGGCCAACGTCCTGACTTTC.